This TCR beta chain appears in the sequencing data of a study of vaccination effects on CD4 cells after COVID-19. Study in general: Post-vaccine specimens were collected at a median of 72 days following the second dose.

Under the ViraFEST assay, PBMC were stimulated with viral peptide pools so that antigen-specific CD4+ T cells expanded. Sequencing was performed afterwards. At the end of less than 12 days of culture, CD4+ T cells were isolated. Vaccination of participants consisted of two doses of either the BNT162b2 or mRNA-1273 vaccine. The vaccine recipients had no prior SARS-CoV-2 infection, with negative nucleocapsid antibodies. Repertoires were generated with immunoSEQ multiplex PCR, while TCRdb's copy carries only in-frame clones and drops some. The sample has around 81,000 clones; around four fifths are singletons. V was pared by 4 bases and J by 8 bases, with 23 bases between. This CDR3 is 17 amino acids long. Germline values: CDR1 LGHNA, CDR2 YSLEER. With respect to this clone: Its antigen is as yet unknown.

The chain combines TRBV4-3 with TRBJ1-4; no firm D call. This sequence was found in a human donor who received a COVID-19 vaccine. The sequenced sample was CD4+ T cells from PBMCs cultured with HCoV-OC43 spike peptides, obtained after COVID-19 vaccination. Subset described: HCoV-OC43 spike overlapping peptide pool stimulation. DNA for the CDR3: TGCGCCAGCAGCCCTCTACTAGGGCCCGGAGGAAGGGAAAAACTGTTTTTT. Encoded protein: CASSPLLGPGGREKLFF.